The 12 T cell receptor beta chains in this list originate from one sample, sequenced in a study of breast tumors, draining lymph nodes, adjacent tissues. Each CDR3 protein is one row after TCRdb ran MiXCR on the multiplex PCR reads. The sample lists about 21,000 distinct CDR3 sequences, about 41% occurring once. The specimen was breast tumor tissue. The receptors originated from a female donor with breast cancer. Some clones in this sample may be carry-over from other donors' samples.

This clonotype was found many times. This chain links TRBV12-3 or TRBV12-4 with TRBJ1-6, with D tentatively TRBD1 (5 bases). V dropped 1 base and J dropped 10 bases, with 14 bases sitting between them. CDR3 length equals 15 residues. The CDR3 nucleotides read TGTGCCAGCAGTTTAGAGGGCAGGGCAACCTCACCCCTCCACTTT. This encodes CASSLEGRATSPLHF.

The chain has TRBV7-9 and TRBJ1-6; 7 nucleotides line up with TRBD1. The V and J ends lost 6 bases and 7 bases, in that order; junction bases with no gene match: 0. The CDR3 is made up of 12 amino acids. Germline V gene sequence: CDR1 SEHNR, CDR2 FQNEAQ (reference sequence). The CDR3 region is CASRTGNSPLHF. DNA for the CDR3: TGTGCCAGCAGGACAGGGAATTCACCCCTCCACTTT.

Remarks on this clonotype: One end of the junction fails to match germline, which may point to a read error. CDR3 sequence reads: CASSHSEGRGELFF. CDR3 DNA sequence: TGTGCCAGCAGTCACTCGGAAGGGAGGGGGGAGCTGTTTTTT. This sequence joins TRBV6-5 and TRBJ2-2; D perhaps matches TRBD2 (6 bases). The CDR3 runs 14 residues. Germline lookup yields CDR1 MNHEY and CDR2 SVGAGI.

This clonotype was found many times. The chain carries TRBV15 and TRBJ2-1; TRBD2 matches at 12 bases. Germline-derived CDR1 and CDR2 are LNHNV and YYDKDF (reference sequence). This CDR3 is built from 17 residues. V lost 0 bases to trimming and J lost 8 bases; unmatched junction nucleotides: 8. CDR3 in DNA: TGTGCCACCAGCAGAGAACGGTCTAGCGGGGGGGACGATGAGCAGTTCTTC. This codes for CATSRERSSGGDDEQFF.

V and J are TRBV20-1 and TRBJ2-7, with 7 bases matching TRBD1. Germline-derived CDR1 and CDR2 are DFQATT and SNEGSKA (reference sequence). After removal of 6 bases from V and 4 bases from J, the junction contained 18 bases not matched to a gene. The CDR3 runs to 16 residues. CDR3 sequence reads: CSAIRGLAGAQYEQYF. DNA for the CDR3: TGCAGTGCCATTAGGGGGCTGGCAGGAGCCCAATACGAGCAGTACTTC.

The chain employs TRBV6-5 and TRBJ2-7, with TRBD2 identical over 10 bases. The CDR3 has 16 amino acids. The V gene's germline CDR1 is MNHEY and CDR2 SVGAGI. The V gene end was trimmed by 5 bases and the J gene end by 4 bases; junction bases not matched to a gene: 11. The CDR3 sequence: CASSRGGAGGLYEQYF. DNA for the CDR3: TGTGCCAGCAGTAGGGGAGGAGCGGGGGGGTTGTACGAGCAGTACTTC.

Regarding this clonotype: The junction differs from germline at one of its ends, possibly a read error. The chain links TRBV4-2 to TRBJ1-3; unclear D gene. The CDR3 sequence is 14 residues long. The germline V gene encodes CDR1 LGHNA and CDR2 YNFKEQ. The CDR3 bases are TGTGCCAGCAGCCAAGGCATCTCTGGAAACACCATATATTTC. It yields the protein CASSQGISGNTIYF.

The chain joins TRBV7-9 to TRBJ2-5; no firm D call. V gave up 8 bases and J gave up 4 bases, with 17 bases separating them. CDR1 is SEHNR, CDR2 FQNEAQ, per germline (reference sequence). The CDR3 has 14 residues. CDR3 coding DNA: TGTGCCAGCCCTCCAGCCTTTGTATCAGAGACCCAGTACTTC. Translation gives CASPPAFVSETQYF.

The chain couples TRBV24-1 to TRBJ1-2; no reliable D call. Trimming removed 4 bases at V and 1 base at J, with 3 bases between. CDR3 length equals 12 residues. Germline lookup yields CDR1 KGHDR and CDR2 SFDVKD. The CDR3 DNA sequence: TGTGCCACCAGTGACAATAACTATGGCTACACCTTC. Its translation is CATSDNNYGYTF.

There are many counts of this clonotype. The chain joins TRBV3-1 to TRBJ2-2; D is undetermined. Germline CDR1 is LGHDT and CDR2 is YNNKEL (reference sequence). Trimming removed 4 bases from V and 0 bases from J, with 15 bases in between. The CDR3 runs to 17 residues. CDR3: CASSRYQTRSNTGELFF. Written as DNA, the CDR3 is TGTGCCAGCAGCCGTTACCAGACACGCTCGAACACCGGGGAGCTGTTTTTT.

The chain employs TRBV20-1 and TRBJ2-5; D is uncertain. Trimming left V 5 bases short and J 4 bases short, with 11 bases between. Germline CDR1 DFQATT, CDR2 SNEGSKA (reference sequence). The CDR3 is 12 residues long. In DNA form, the CDR3 reads TGCAGTGCTGTCCGGACGATAGAGACCCAGTACTTC. Translated, it gives CSAVRTIETQYF.

This clonotype was seen repeatedly, ten times or more. The J gene is TRBJ2-5, the V gene TRBV20-1; D tentatively reads TRBD1 or TRBD2 (5 bases each). This CDR3 has 17 amino acids. Germline V lookup: CDR1 DFQATT, CDR2 SNEGSKA (reference sequence). V was cut by 3 bases and J by 6 bases, with 26 bases left in between. The CDR3 region has the DNA TGCAGTGCTAGGTCCCGTTCCGACGGGACGACCGGGCAGACCCAGTACTTC. Protein product: CSARSRSDGTTGQTQYF.